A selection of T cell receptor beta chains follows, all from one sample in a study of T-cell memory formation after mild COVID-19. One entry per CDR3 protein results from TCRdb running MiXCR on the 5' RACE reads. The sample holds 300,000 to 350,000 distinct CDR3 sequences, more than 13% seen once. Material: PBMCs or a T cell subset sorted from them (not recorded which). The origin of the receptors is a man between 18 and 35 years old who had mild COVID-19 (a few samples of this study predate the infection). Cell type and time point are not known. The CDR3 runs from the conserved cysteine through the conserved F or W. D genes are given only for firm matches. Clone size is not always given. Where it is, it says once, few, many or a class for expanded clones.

CDR3 protein: CASGASPHEQFF
CDR3 DNA: TGTGCCAGCGGGGCTAGCCCACATGAGCAGTTCTTC
D gene: NA
J gene: TRBJ2-1
V gene: TRBV12-3/TRBV12-4
clone size: NA

CDR3 protein: CASRFGGGDGYTF
CDR3 DNA: TGTGCCAGCAGGTTCGGGGGAGGGGATGGCTACACCTTC
D gene: NA
J gene: TRBJ1-2
V gene: TRBV6-6
clone size: NA

CDR3 protein: CASSVSGTGSHEQYF
CDR3 DNA: TGTGCCAGCAGCGTGTCCGGGACAGGGTCCCACGAGCAGTACTTC
D gene: TRBD1
J gene: TRBJ2-7
V gene: TRBV9
clone size: NA

CDR3 protein: CASSLFDREKETQYF
CDR3 DNA: TGTGCCAGCAGTTTGTTCGACAGGGAAAAAGAGACCCAGTACTTC
D gene: TRBD1
J gene: TRBJ2-5
V gene: TRBV6-5
clone size: few

CDR3 protein: CASMGTGKGSNYGYTF
CDR3 DNA: TGTGCCAGCATGGGGACAGGGAAAGGTTCTAACTATGGCTACACCTTC
D gene: TRBD1
J gene: TRBJ1-2
V gene: TRBV12-3/TRBV12-4
clone size: NA

CDR3 protein: CAISDQNTDTQYF
CDR3 DNA: TGTGCCATCAGTGACCAGAACACAGATACGCAGTATTTT
D gene: NA
J gene: TRBJ2-3
V gene: TRBV10-3
clone size: few

CDR3 protein: CASRETRDTQYF
CDR3 DNA: TGTGCCAGCAGGGAGACGAGAGATACGCAGTATTTT
D gene: NA
J gene: TRBJ2-3
V gene: TRBV2
clone size: NA

CDR3 protein: CSARSTYRTDTQYF
CDR3 DNA: TGCAGTGCTAGAAGTACTTATCGCACAGATACGCAGTATTTT
D gene: NA
J gene: TRBJ2-3
V gene: TRBV20-1
clone size: NA

CDR3 protein: CASSLVGNPNPYGYTF
CDR3 DNA: TGTGCCAGCAGCTTAGTTGGAAACCCTAATCCCTATGGCTACACCTTC
D gene: NA
J gene: TRBJ1-2
V gene: TRBV7-2
clone size: NA

CDR3 protein: CASSLSGVAGATGELFF
CDR3 DNA: TGTGCCAGCAGTTTGTCAGGGGTAGCGGGCGCCACCGGGGAGCTGTTTTTT
D gene: NA
J gene: TRBJ2-2
V gene: TRBV12-3/TRBV12-4
clone size: few

CDR3 protein: CASSESPETANSPLHF
CDR3 DNA: TGTGCCAGCAGTGAGAGTCCGGAGACAGCTAATTCACCCCTCCACTTT
D gene: NA
J gene: TRBJ1-6
V gene: TRBV6-1
clone size: few

CDR3 protein: CASSLAGLNGETQYF
CDR3 DNA: TGTGCCAGCAGCTTGGCTGGGTTGAACGGGGAGACCCAGTACTTC
D gene: NA
J gene: TRBJ2-5
V gene: TRBV5-5
clone size: NA

CDR3 protein: CASSLPPPTDPETDTQYF
CDR3 DNA: TGCGCCAGCAGCTTGCCCCCGCCGACAGACCCCGAGACAGATACGCAGTATTTT
D gene: NA
J gene: TRBJ2-3
V gene: TRBV5-1
clone size: NA

CDR3 protein: CASSLEQGWETQYF
CDR3 DNA: TGTGCCAGCAGCTTAGAGCAGGGCTGGGAGACCCAGTACTTC
D gene: NA
J gene: TRBJ2-5
V gene: TRBV7-2
clone size: many

CDR3 protein: CSARAGNGYTF
CDR3 DNA: TGCAGTGCTAGGGCTGGGAATGGCTACACCTTC
D gene: NA
J gene: TRBJ1-2
V gene: TRBV20-1
clone size: NA

CDR3 protein: CASSRQGFNTEAFF
CDR3 DNA: TGTGCCAGCAGCCGACAGGGGTTCAACACTGAAGCTTTCTTT
D gene: TRBD1
J gene: TRBJ1-1
V gene: TRBV6-2/TRBV6-3
clone size: few

CDR3 protein: CASSYRDSIAYEQYF
CDR3 DNA: TGTGCCAGCAGTTACAGGGACAGCATCGCCTACGAGCAGTACTTC
D gene: TRBD1
J gene: TRBJ2-7
V gene: TRBV6-5
clone size: many

CDR3 protein: CASSQSFREAGNTIYF
CDR3 DNA: TGTGCCAGCAGCCAGAGCTTCCGAGAGGCGGGAAACACCATATATTTT
D gene: NA
J gene: TRBJ1-3
V gene: TRBV14
clone size: NA

CDR3 protein: CASSQDASLDTQYF
CDR3 DNA: TGCGCCAGCAGCCAAGACGCGTCCTTAGATACGCAGTATTTT
D gene: NA
J gene: TRBJ2-3
V gene: TRBV4-3
clone size: NA

CDR3 protein: CASSPPLSEAFF
CDR3 DNA: TGTGCCAGCTCACCACCTTTGTCTGAAGCTTTCTTT
D gene: NA
J gene: TRBJ1-1
V gene: TRBV18
clone size: few

CDR3 protein: CASSQEGQAGSPLHF
CDR3 DNA: TGCGCCAGCAGCCAGGAGGGACAGGCTGGTTCACCCCTCCACTTT
D gene: TRBD1
J gene: TRBJ1-6
V gene: TRBV4-3
clone size: few

CDR3 protein: CASSLVRGRNYEQFF
CDR3 DNA: TGCGCCAGCAGCTTGGTCCGGGGGCGTAACTATGAGCAGTTCTTC
D gene: NA
J gene: TRBJ2-1
V gene: TRBV5-1
clone size: NA

CDR3 protein: CASSRTGGENIQYF
CDR3 DNA: TGTGCCAGCAGTCGAACAGGGGGAGAAAACATTCAGTACTTC
D gene: TRBD1
J gene: TRBJ2-4
V gene: TRBV3-1
clone size: few

CDR3 protein: CATAQVNTGELFF
CDR3 DNA: TGTGCCACCGCCCAGGTTAACACCGGGGAGCTGTTTTTT
D gene: NA
J gene: TRBJ2-2
V gene: TRBV3-1
clone size: NA

CDR3 protein: CASSQVRGPEAFF
CDR3 DNA: TGTGCCAGCAGCCAAGTAAGGGGCCCCGAAGCTTTCTTT
D gene: NA
J gene: TRBJ1-1
V gene: TRBV3-1
clone size: few

CDR3 protein: CATGTGYTEAFF
CDR3 DNA: TGTGCCACTGGGACTGGATACACTGAAGCTTTCTTT
D gene: NA
J gene: TRBJ1-1
V gene: TRBV15
clone size: NA

CDR3 protein: CASSQDYVFGETQYF
CDR3 DNA: TGCGCCAGCAGCCAAGATTATGTGTTCGGGGAGACCCAGTACTTC
D gene: NA
J gene: TRBJ2-5
V gene: TRBV4-3
clone size: NA

CDR3 protein: CASSSTTVGLGETQYF
CDR3 DNA: TGTGCCAGCAGTTCCACGACAGTCGGGCTGGGAGAGACCCAGTACTTC
D gene: NA
J gene: TRBJ2-5
V gene: TRBV6-5
clone size: NA

CDR3 protein: CASSLDRVYGYTF
CDR3 DNA: TGTGCCAGCAGCTTAGACAGAGTCTATGGCTACACCTTC
D gene: NA
J gene: TRBJ1-2
V gene: TRBV7-2
clone size: NA

CDR3 protein: CASSSRSDNEQFF
CDR3 DNA: TGTGCCAGCAGCTCCAGATCCGACAATGAGCAGTTCTTC
D gene: NA
J gene: TRBJ2-1
V gene: TRBV11-3
clone size: NA

CDR3 protein: CAWTNSYNSPLHF
CDR3 DNA: TGTGCCTGGACAAACTCCTATAATTCACCCCTCCACTTT
D gene: NA
J gene: TRBJ1-6
V gene: TRBV30
clone size: few

CDR3 protein: CASSLGLARAETQYF
CDR3 DNA: TGTGCTAGCAGCTTGGGACTAGCTCGGGCGGAGACCCAGTACTTC
D gene: TRBD2
J gene: TRBJ2-5
V gene: TRBV7-7
clone size: few

CDR3 protein: CASSYRTGDPVEAFF
CDR3 DNA: TGTGCCAGCAGTTACAGGACAGGCGACCCGGTTGAAGCTTTCTTT
D gene: TRBD1
J gene: TRBJ1-1
V gene: TRBV6-4
clone size: few

CDR3 protein: CASSQSGGLRADAQYF
CDR3 DNA: TGCGCCAGCAGCCAATCGGGCGGTCTAAGGGCAGATGCGCAGTATTTT
D gene: NA
J gene: TRBJ2-3
V gene: TRBV4-1
clone size: few

CDR3 protein: CASRIGQMETQYF
CDR3 DNA: TGTGCCAGCAGGATCGGACAGATGGAGACCCAGTACTTC
D gene: NA
J gene: TRBJ2-5
V gene: TRBV7-9
clone size: few

CDR3 protein: CASSIGTGGIYEQYF
CDR3 DNA: TGTGCCAGTAGTATCGGGACAGGGGGCATTTACGAGCAGTACTTC
D gene: TRBD1
J gene: TRBJ2-7
V gene: TRBV19
clone size: many

CDR3 protein: CASSQLVAKNIQYF
CDR3 DNA: TGCGCCAGCAGCCAACTGGTAGCCAAAAACATTCAGTACTTC
D gene: NA
J gene: TRBJ2-4
V gene: TRBV4-1
clone size: few

CDR3 protein: CASSITGDLLGGEQYF
CDR3 DNA: TGTGCCAGCAGCATAACAGGGGACCTATTGGGTGGCGAGCAGTACTTC
D gene: TRBD1
J gene: TRBJ2-7
V gene: TRBV6-6
clone size: NA

CDR3 protein: CSVQGTALGDTQYF
CDR3 DNA: TGCAGCGTCCAAGGGACTGCCCTAGGGGATACGCAGTATTTT
D gene: NA
J gene: TRBJ2-3
V gene: TRBV29-1
clone size: few

CDR3 protein: CSASLDRGQETQYF
CDR3 DNA: TGCAGTGCTAGTCTGGACAGGGGGCAAGAGACCCAGTACTTC
D gene: TRBD1
J gene: TRBJ2-5
V gene: TRBV20-1
clone size: NA

CDR3 protein: CASRFDSNTEAFF
CDR3 DNA: TGTGCCAGCCGGTTCGATTCCAACACTGAAGCTTTCTTT
D gene: NA
J gene: TRBJ1-1
V gene: TRBV2
clone size: NA

CDR3 protein: CASSDRINQPQHF
CDR3 DNA: TGTGCCAGCAGTGACAGAATCAATCAGCCCCAGCATTTT
D gene: NA
J gene: TRBJ1-5
V gene: TRBV6-2/TRBV6-3
clone size: NA

CDR3 protein: CASSSRASATNEKLFF
CDR3 DNA: TGCGCCAGCAGCTCGCGGGCTTCGGCCACTAATGAAAAACTGTTTTTT
D gene: NA
J gene: TRBJ1-4
V gene: TRBV5-1
clone size: few

CDR3 protein: CASSPRQSAGNTIYF
CDR3 DNA: TGTGCCAGCAGCCCGCGGCAGAGCGCTGGAAACACCATATATTTT
D gene: NA
J gene: TRBJ1-3
V gene: TRBV7-6
clone size: NA

CDR3 protein: CASSRHRYTDTQYF
CDR3 DNA: TGTGCCAGCAGCCGACACCGATACACAGATACGCAGTATTTT
D gene: NA
J gene: TRBJ2-3
V gene: TRBV11-1
clone size: NA

CDR3 protein: CASSEARTSGNTGELFF
CDR3 DNA: TGTGCCAGCAGTGAAGCGCGCACTAGCGGCAACACCGGGGAGCTGTTTTTT
D gene: TRBD2
J gene: TRBJ2-2
V gene: TRBV6-1
clone size: NA

CDR3 protein: CASGLGGGTNTQYF
CDR3 DNA: TGTGCCAGCGGTCTCGGGGGGGGCACAAATACGCAGTATTTT
D gene: TRBD2
J gene: TRBJ2-3
V gene: TRBV9
clone size: few

CDR3 protein: CASSRDAMTYEQYF
CDR3 DNA: TGTGCCAGCAGCCGGGACGCAATGACCTACGAGCAGTACTTC
D gene: NA
J gene: TRBJ2-7
V gene: TRBV5-4
clone size: few

CDR3 protein: CASSLKPPGTQYF
CDR3 DNA: TGTGCCAGCAGCTTAAAACCCCCCGGGACCCAGTACTTC
D gene: NA
J gene: TRBJ2-5
V gene: TRBV7-2
clone size: few

CDR3 protein: CASRTAVTDTQYF
CDR3 DNA: TGTGCCAGCAGAACCGCGGTCACAGATACGCAGTATTTT
D gene: NA
J gene: TRBJ2-3
V gene: TRBV6-5
clone size: few

CDR3 protein: CSARTQNTEAFF
CDR3 DNA: TGCAGTGCTAGGACCCAGAACACTGAAGCTTTCTTT
D gene: NA
J gene: TRBJ1-1
V gene: TRBV20-1
clone size: NA

CDR3 protein: CASSRGGEGTEAFF
CDR3 DNA: TGCGCCAGCAGCCGGGGAGGGGAGGGTACTGAAGCTTTCTTT
D gene: NA
J gene: TRBJ1-1
V gene: TRBV4-1
clone size: NA

CDR3 protein: CASSPGQGARVSGYTF
CDR3 DNA: TGTGCCAGCTCACCAGGACAGGGGGCGAGGGTTTCTGGCTACACCTTC
D gene: TRBD1
J gene: TRBJ1-2
V gene: TRBV18
clone size: few

CDR3 protein: CASSPPGTSGNIQYF
CDR3 DNA: TGTGCCAGCAGCCCGCCAGGGACATCAGGAAACATTCAGTACTTC
D gene: NA
J gene: TRBJ2-4
V gene: TRBV11-2
clone size: NA

CDR3 protein: CSARDVGGNEKLFF
CDR3 DNA: TGCAGTGCTAGAGATGTGGGGGGAAATGAAAAACTGTTTTTT
D gene: NA
J gene: TRBJ1-4
V gene: TRBV20-1
clone size: NA

CDR3 protein: CSARDGGGDGYEQYF
CDR3 DNA: TGCAGTGCTAGAGATGGGGGCGGGGACGGCTACGAGCAGTACTTC
D gene: NA
J gene: TRBJ2-7
V gene: TRBV20-1
clone size: few

CDR3 protein: CASSESVRPFVYTF
CDR3 DNA: TGTGCCAGCAGTGAATCGGTCAGGCCGTTCGTCTACACCTTC
D gene: NA
J gene: TRBJ1-2
V gene: TRBV25-1
clone size: NA

CDR3 protein: CASSQEGGPSSYNEQFF
CDR3 DNA: TGCGCCAGCAGCCAAGAGGGAGGACCCAGCTCCTACAATGAGCAGTTCTTC
D gene: NA
J gene: TRBJ2-1
V gene: TRBV4-3
clone size: NA

CDR3 protein: CASSLVLAGGPQETQYF
CDR3 DNA: TGCGCCAGCAGCTTGGTACTAGCGGGGGGACCACAAGAGACCCAGTACTTC
D gene: TRBD2
J gene: TRBJ2-5
V gene: TRBV5-1
clone size: NA

CDR3 protein: CASSQVPGTSQETQYF
CDR3 DNA: TGTGCCAGCAGCCAAGTCCCCGGGACATCCCAAGAGACCCAGTACTTC
D gene: NA
J gene: TRBJ2-5
V gene: TRBV3-1
clone size: few